The clone carrying this T cell receptor beta chain was seen a few times. Its matching antigen is unknown. The data belong to a study of T cells in Graves' hyperthyroidism and ophthalmopathy. Study outcomes and limitations: The model predicted ophthalmopathy a median approximately 6.3 months before onset.

Researchers took RNA transcripts and amplified the TCR beta CDR3 regions from them. TCR CDR3 underwent first-round RT-PCR with the HTBI primer set. TCRdb called the multiplex PCR reads again in MiXCR, with one record for every CDR3 protein. Of about 200,000 distinct CDR3 sequences in the sample, approximately 20% were seen once. Fresh peripheral blood, 9.5 to 10 ml of it, supplied the PBMCs. Germline loops: CDR1 KGHDR, CDR2 SFDVKD. The CDR3 sequence is 15 residues long. With 4 bases removed from V and 4 bases from J, the gap between germline ends came to 15 bases. The sequencing input was blood. The genes are TRBV24-1 and TRBJ1-2, with D possibly being TRBD1 (5 bases). This TCR was sampled from a man aged 40-49 years with Graves' hyperthyroidism. The CDR3: CATSDTRQNLYGYTF. For the CDR3, the DNA is TGTGCCACCAGTGACACCCGACAGAACCTCTATGGCTACACCTTC.